The TCR beta chain under discussion was sequenced for a study of technical replicates of blood from a handful of donors. The CDR3 is made up of 14 amino acids. Trimming pared 6 bases from V and 2 bases from J, leaving 14 bases between. Germline-derived CDR1 and CDR2 are SGHNT and YENEEA. Method: immunoSEQ multiplex PCR; TCRdb's copy keeps in-frame clones and lacks some. The repertoire holds nearly 70,000 clones, roughly 92% seen once, with roughly 0.37% in the top ten. Sample: T cells isolated from PBMCs. The genes are TRBV11-3 and TRBJ2-7; TRBD1 might be the D (5 bases). The clonotype comes from a human donor in good health. The chain's CDR3 is CASSPAPGTYEQYF. CDR3 nucleotides: TGTGCCAGCAGTCCTGCTCCAGGGACCTACGAGCAGTACTTC.